Sequencing of this TCR beta chain was carried out in a study of radiotherapy plus CTLA-4 blockade in lung cancer. About the study: For 18% of patients, objective responses occurred, and approximately 30% had disease control.

Whole-study findings and limits: Following radiotherapy plus ipilimumab, tumor-derived TCR clones expanded in the blood.

The repertoire was sequenced with immunoSEQ multiplex PCR; TCRdb's copy has only in-frame clones and lacks some. The data contain around 110,000 clones, 70% to 90% of them singletons. Those patients who had chemo-refractory metastatic non-small-cell lung cancer were given focal radiation along with CTLA-4 blockade through ipilimumab. In its sample, this clone was seen a few times. The antigen is undetermined. This CDR3 is 16 amino acids long. The junction had 11 bases not matched to a gene; V was cut back by 0 bases and J by 11 bases. The V gene's germline CDR1 is SGDLS and CDR2 YYNGEE. This chain uses TRBV9 with TRBJ1-6, with 7 positions matching TRBD1. The clonotype comes from a human donor with non-small cell lung cancer that progressed on radiotherapy plus ipilimumab. Some clones in this sample may be carry-over from other donors' samples. The material sequenced was peripheral blood, taken from a patient treated with radiotherapy plus ipilimumab. In nucleotides, the CDR3 is TGTGCCAGCAGCGTAGAGGACAGGCCCAGTTTGACACCCCTCCACTTT. It is translated as CASSVEDRPSLTPLHF.